One sample yielded the 4 T cell receptor beta chains listed below, sequenced in a study of blood T cell repertoires in COVID-19. The data were produced by immunoSEQ multiplex PCR, yet TCRdb's version contains in-frame clones alone and is incomplete. The sample contains under 55,000 clones, around 79% of which appear only once. Source material: peripheral blood. Every receptor here comes from a human donor in a cohort sampled during active COVID-19.

V and J are TRBV13 and TRBJ1-1; 7 bases agree with TRBD1. The CDR3 has 14 amino acids. The junction had 7 bases not matched to a gene; V was cut back by 5 bases and J by 4 bases. Germline CDR1 PRHDT, CDR2 FYEKMQ (reference sequence). DNA of the CDR3: TGTGCCAGCAGCCTCACGACAGGGCTCACTGAAGCTTTCTTT. This sequence encodes CASSLTTGLTEAFF.

CDR3 loop: CAWRDRDFYNEQFF. CDR3 coding DNA: TGTGCCTGGAGGGACAGGGACTTCTACAATGAGCAGTTCTTC. The V call is TRBV30, the J call TRBJ2-1; 8 bases match TRBD1. The CDR3 runs to 14 residues. The germline CDR1 and CDR2 sequences are GTSNPN and SVGIG (reference sequence). After removal of 3 bases from V and 3 bases from J, the junction contained 4 bases not matched to a gene.

This chain connects TRBV7-2 to TRBJ2-1; weak D call: TRBD2 (6 bases). The CDR3 is made up of 14 amino acids. Trimming took off 3 bases at V and 5 bases at J, with 11 bases between the two ends. Per the germline V gene, CDR1 is SGHTA and CDR2 is FQGNSA. Here the CDR3 DNA reads TGTGCCAGCAGCTTGGGCGGGAAGCACAATGAGCAGTTCTTC. Its protein product is CASSLGGKHNEQFF.

This clone was counted a single time. Written as DNA, the CDR3 is TGCGCCAGCAGCGGCAGCGGGAGGTCCACAGATACGCAGTATTTT. The encoded protein is CASSGSGRSTDTQYF. The chain recombines TRBV4-1 with TRBJ2-3; 9 nucleotides align to TRBD2. Germline V CDR1 and CDR2: MGHRA, YSYEKL. The CDR3 has 15 residues. The trim removed 5 bases at V and 2 bases at J, leaving 5 bases unmatched.